One and the same sample provided the 10 T cell receptor beta chains below, sequenced in a study of blood T cells in healthy people across ages. Then a second PCR, running roughly 7 to 11 cycles, was carried out with a sample-barcoded 5' primer and a J-beta primer mix. TCRdb itself ran the 5' RACE reads through MiXCR, one entry per CDR3 protein. The table records around 1,500,000 distinct CDR3 sequences, 25% to 30% of them present only once. Sequenced input: blood. These receptors were taken from a woman in her 30s in good health.

In DNA form, the CDR3 reads TGTGCCAGCAGGGGAGACAGGGTGGAAAATTCACCCCTCCACTTT. Translated: CASRGDRVENSPLHF. The chain has TRBV6-5 and TRBJ1-6; 7 nucleotides line up with TRBD1. Germline V gene data show CDR1 as MNHEY and CDR2 as SVGAGI. The CDR3 has 15 amino acids. J was trimmed by 7 bases and V by 6 bases; bases with no gene match: 9.

V gene TRBV29-1 combines with J gene TRBJ2-2; no reliable D call. The CDR3 length is 15 residues. Trimming removed 0 bases from V and 4 bases from J, with 12 bases in between. Germline values: CDR1 SQVTM, CDR2 ANQGSEA. CDR3 nucleotides: TGCAGCGTTGAAGATCTTCGGTTAAGCACCGGGGAGCTGTTTTTT. It specifies CSVEDLRLSTGELFF.

This clonotype was found many times. V gene TRBV6-1 combines with J gene TRBJ2-7, with TRBD2 identical over 13 bases. V shed 6 bases, J shed 7 bases, and the junction held 24 bases outside the gene matches. The CDR3 length is 20 residues. CDR1 and CDR2 from the germline V gene are MNHNS and SASEGT. The CDR3 region has the DNA TGTGCCAGCAGACCCGGACTAGCGGGAGACCCCCTGGCCCCTGAGTGGGAGCAGTACTTC. Its translation: CASRPGLAGDPLAPEWEQYF.

The CDR3 protein is CASSLTDPLNYGYTF. The CDR3 DNA is TGTGCCAGCAGCTTGACAGACCCATTGAACTATGGCTACACCTTC. The chain couples TRBV7-9 to TRBJ1-2, with D perhaps TRBD1 (5 bases). Germline CDR1 and CDR2: SEHNR and FQNEAQ (reference sequence). The ends were cut back, 3 bases at V and 2 bases at J, with 13 bases in the middle. The CDR3 spans 15 residues.

This clonotype occurred once. At one end the junction does not follow the germline gene, possibly because of a read error. The V call is TRBV6-6, the J call TRBJ1-4, with D hard to call. This CDR3 has 14 residues. In germline, CDR1 is MNHNY, CDR2 SVGAGI (reference sequence). The CDR3 sequence: CTSSYNPTNEKLFF. The CDR3 nucleotides are TGTACCAGCAGTTACAATCCAACTAATGAAAAACTGTTTTTT.

V gene TRBV29-1 combines with J gene TRBJ1-2; no clear D. This CDR3 has 11 amino acids. The germline V and J ends were trimmed by 3 bases and 8 bases, with 10 bases remaining between them. The germline CDR1 and CDR2 sequences are SQVTM and ANQGSEA. CDR3 DNA: TGCAGCGTTGATCACGGGGTCGGCTACACCTTC. Translating it yields CSVDHGVGYTF.

This clonotype showed up just a few times. The chain employs TRBV10-3 and TRBJ2-5; maybe TRBD2 (5 bases). CDR1 and CDR2 (germline): ENHRY, SYGVKD. Deletions cut 2 bases from V and 11 bases from J, with 9 bases between. The CDR3 totals 11 residues. The CDR3 DNA reads TGTGCCATCAGTGAGGCCTGGGAGCAGTACTTC. Translated: CAISEAWEQYF.

This clonotype was seen a few times. The gene calls are TRBV4-3 and TRBJ2-1, with TRBD2 matching 7 bases. This CDR3 is built from 17 residues. Germline V gene sequence: CDR1 LGHNA, CDR2 YSLEER. With V trimmed by 5 bases and J by 7 bases, 17 bases remained unmatched. CDR3 nucleotides: TGCGCCAGCAGCGCCACAGGAGGACTAGGGATTCAGAATGAGCAGTTCTTC. This encodes CASSATGGLGIQNEQFF.

CDR3 loop: CASSASQGRSPLHF. In nucleotides, the CDR3 is TGTGCCAGCAGTGCCTCACAGGGACGTTCACCCCTCCACTTT. The chain couples TRBV25-1 to TRBJ1-6; TRBD1 might be the D (6 bases). The V gene's germline CDR1 is MGHDK and CDR2 SYGVNS. The CDR3 loop spans 14 amino acids. V dropped 4 bases and J dropped 9 bases, with 13 bases sitting between them.

This clonotype came up a few times. This chain connects TRBV2 to TRBJ2-5, with D perhaps being TRBD1 or TRBD2 (5 bases each). The germline gives CDR1 SNHLY, CDR2 FYNNEI. V dropped 6 bases and J dropped 11 bases, with 16 bases sitting between them. The CDR3 runs 12 residues. CDR3 DNA sequence: TGTGCCAGCAGCCCTCGGGACGTTGAGCAGTACTTC. Protein product: CASSPRDVEQYF. Using reference TRBV2 and TRBJ2-5 for the parts outside the CDR3, the full variable domain is EPEVTQTPSHQVTQMGQEVILRCVPISNHLYFYWYRQILGQKVEFLVSFYNNEISEKSEIFDDQFSVERPDGSNFTLKIRSTKLEDSAMYFCASSPRDVEQYFGPGTRLLVL.